This T cell receptor (beta chain) comes out of a study of B cell selection in AIRE deficiency. Sequenced by immunoSEQ multiplex PCR; TCRdb stores in-frame clones only, minus some. Of roughly 25,000 clones in the sample, around 97% were seen once. The germline gives CDR1 MNHNS, CDR2 SASEGT. This CDR3 comprises 13 residues. The V end was cut by 7 bases, the J end by 8 bases, with 17 bases between. Sorting defined conventional CD4 T cells as CD4+CD127+. The gene calls are TRBV6-1 and TRBJ1-2; D is ambiguous. Sequenced sample: CD4+CD127+ conventional T cells sorted from PBMCs. The clonotype was recovered from a human donor in good health. The CDR3 region has the DNA TGTGCCAGCATCGATTTAACTCCGGGAGGCTACACCTTC. It specifies CASIDLTPGGYTF.